This record looks at one T cell receptor beta chain sequence and its context. Its specificity is not known. The read is 3 residues too short to cover the CDR3 end, so that end is filled in from the germline J gene. The data were obtained in a study of T cell clonality in common variable immunodeficiency. Study-level results: In common variable immunodeficiency, TCR beta chains reportedly carried fewer deletions and N-nucleotide insertions. Shared TCRbeta clones were fewer between CVID subjects than controls.

Patients had low serum IgG, IgA and/or IgM and specific antibody deficiency. CVID subjects had received replacement immunoglobulin for at least one year. Donors gave about 5 to 8 ml heparinized peripheral whole blood. Sequencing was performed with immunoSEQ multiplex PCR; in TCRdb, only in-frame clones are kept and a portion is missing. The sample presents approximately 16,000 clones, none singletons. Germline CDR1 and CDR2: SNHLY and FYNNEI. V was pared by 4 bases and J by 5 bases, with 7 bases of the junction left unmatched. The CDR3 has 15 amino acids. This clonotype was sampled from a human donor with common variable immunodeficiency. Sequencing was performed on peripheral blood mononuclear cells. This rearrangement joins TRBV2 to TRBJ2-5; 10 nucleotides agree with TRBD1. Partial CDR3 DNA: TGTGCCAGCAGTGGGGACAGGGGAGAGTGGGAGACC. This sequence encodes CASSGDRGEWET. From start to end, the CDR3 is CASSGDRGEWETQYF.